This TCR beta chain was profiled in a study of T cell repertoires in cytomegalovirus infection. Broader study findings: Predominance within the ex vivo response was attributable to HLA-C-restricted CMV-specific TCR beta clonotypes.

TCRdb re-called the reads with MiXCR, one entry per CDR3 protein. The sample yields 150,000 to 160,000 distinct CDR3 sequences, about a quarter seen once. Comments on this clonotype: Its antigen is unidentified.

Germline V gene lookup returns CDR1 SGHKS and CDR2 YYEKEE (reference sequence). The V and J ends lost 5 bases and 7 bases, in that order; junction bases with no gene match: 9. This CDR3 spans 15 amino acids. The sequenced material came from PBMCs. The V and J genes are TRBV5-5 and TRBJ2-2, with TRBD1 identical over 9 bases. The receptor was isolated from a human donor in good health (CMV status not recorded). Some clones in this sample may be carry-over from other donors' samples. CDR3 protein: CASRPPGTGIGELFF. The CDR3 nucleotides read TGTGCCAGCAGACCTCCCGGGACAGGGATCGGGGAGCTGTTTTTT.